The sequence of this T cell receptor beta chain was determined in a study of blood T cell repertoires in COVID-19. The junction had 18 bases not matched to a gene; V was cut back by 3 bases and J by 8 bases. This CDR3 spans 19 amino acids. Germline V gene sequence: CDR1 SGHRS, CDR2 YFSETQ. Original processing notes: Amplification from reference gene primers served as the basis for estimated nucleated cell counts. Repertoires were generated with immunoSEQ multiplex PCR, while TCRdb's copy carries only in-frame clones and drops some. From that table come the V and J calls and clone size; the DNA was used to work out D and trimming. The sample consists of more than 30,000 clones, around nine tenths of them appearing once.

Sequencing used peripheral blood. The receptor comes from a man aged 55-75 years with active COVID-19. The rearrangement joins TRBV5-1 to TRBJ1-6; 9 bases align to TRBD1. In DNA form, the CDR3 reads TGCGCCAGCAGCTCCCCCCCGGGACAGGGCCCTTCAAGGGATTCACCCCTCCACTTT. Translation: CASSSPPGQGPSRDSPLHF. Based on the CDR3 plus reference TRBV5-1 and TRBJ1-6, the full variable domain is KAGVTQTPRYLIKTRGQQVTLSCSPISGHRSVSWYQQTPGQGLQFLFEYFSETQRNKGNFPGRFSGRQFSNSRSEMNVSTLELGDSALYLCASSSPPGQGPSRDSPLHFGNGTRLTVT.